This entry lists 23 T cell receptor beta chains sequenced from one sample in a study. TCRdb ran MiXCR on the RT-PCR reads and lists one entry per CDR3 protein. The data show hundreds of thousands of distinct CDR3 sequences, approximately 15% seen once. The sample comprised memory CD4+ T cells from blood. The receptors derive from a female donor in good health, serving as a healthy control.

This clonotype was seen repeatedly, ten times or more. The chain has TRBV11-2 and TRBJ2-5; no reliable D call. Germline V gives CDR1 SGHAT, CDR2 FQNNGV. The CDR3 spans 15 residues. The ends were cut back, 1 base at V and 4 bases at J, with 13 bases in the middle. The CDR3 is CASSLVGHRGETQYF. Written as DNA, the CDR3 is TGTGCCAGCAGCTTAGTCGGTCATCGTGGAGAGACCCAGTACTTC.

The rearrangement links TRBV7-8 to TRBJ1-6, with a possible D match to TRBD1 (6 bases). CDR1 is SGHVS, CDR2 FQNEAQ, per germline. Between the trimmed V and J ends, which lost 5 bases and 6 bases, there was a span of 29 bases. This CDR3 contains 20 residues. The CDR3 DNA is TGTGCCAGCAGCCTGGGGGGGGAAGTCTTTGGGAGACAGGTTAATTCACCCCTCCACTTT. Its protein product is CASSLGGEVFGRQVNSPLHF.

This clonotype showed up just a few times. This chain links TRBV7-8 with TRBJ2-2, with 9 bases matching TRBD2. The CDR3 is 15 amino acids. The V and J ends lost 6 bases and 3 bases, in that order; junction bases with no gene match: 5. In germline, CDR1 is SGHVS, CDR2 FQNEAQ. The CDR3 coding sequence is TGTGCCAGCAGGGCTAGCGGGGATTACACCGGGGAGCTGTTTTTT. It is translated as CASRASGDYTGELFF.

This clonotype was counted between two and nine times. The chain uses TRBV28 and TRBJ2-3, with 11 bases aligning to TRBD1. This CDR3 has 17 residues. J was trimmed by 5 bases and V by 1 base; bases with no gene match: 8. The V gene's germline CDR1 is MDHEN and CDR2 SYDVKM. CDR3 bases: TGTGCCAGCAGTTTATCCGGAGGGACAGGGGGACGAGATACGCAGTATTTT. It is translated as CASSLSGGTGGRDTQYF.

This clonotype was counted only a few times. This chain joins TRBV9 and TRBJ2-1; 16 bases line up with TRBD2. Germline values: CDR1 SGDLS, CDR2 YYNGEE. After removal of 4 bases from V and 1 base from J, the junction contained 20 bases not matched to a gene. CDR3 length: 23 residues. The CDR3 DNA is TGTGCCAGCAGCTCACCCCCGCGGGGGACTAGCGGGAGGGCCTGGTCGTCCTACAATGAGCAGTTCTTC. This encodes CASSSPPRGTSGRAWSSYNEQFF.

In its sample, this clonotype was seen a few times. The chain recombines TRBV5-1 with TRBJ2-2, with 9 positions matching TRBD1. The V gene's germline CDR1 is SGHRS and CDR2 YFSETQ. With 2 bases clipped from V and 5 bases from J, the junction kept 4 bases outside the gene matches. The CDR3 spans 15 residues. DNA for the CDR3: TGCGCCAGCAGCTTTGCGGGACAGGGAACCGGGGAGCTGTTTTTT. It is translated as CASSFAGQGTGELFF.

On this clonotype itself: A much bigger clone sits one base away, suggesting this may be a read error. The chain links TRBV12-3 or TRBV12-4 to TRBJ2-7; a weak D match, TRBD2 (5 bases). With 6 bases removed from V and 6 bases from J, the gap between germline ends came to 15 bases. This CDR3 is 13 amino acids long. The CDR3 protein is CASSPGSYCEQYF. In DNA form, the CDR3 reads TGTGCCAGCAGCCCGGGGAGTTACTGCGAGCAGTACTTC.

This clonotype was picked up many times. The chain is built from TRBV12-3 or TRBV12-4 and TRBJ2-1, with 9 bases lining up with TRBD1. V shed 6 bases, J shed 3 bases, and the junction held 3 bases outside the gene matches. The CDR3 extends over 14 amino acids. The CDR3 here is CASSRTGDYNEQFF. CDR3 coding DNA: TGTGCCAGCAGCCGGACAGGGGACTACAATGAGCAGTTCTTC.

This clonotype was found a few times. The rearrangement links TRBV5-6 to TRBJ2-2; D is perhaps TRBD1 or TRBD2 (5 bases each). The CDR3 extends over 16 amino acids. The germline V and J ends were trimmed by 0 bases and 5 bases, with 14 bases remaining between them. CDR1 SGHDT and CDR2 YYEEEE come from the germline V gene. CDR3 DNA sequence: TGTGCCAGCAGCTTGGCCCCGGCAGGGAGAACCGGGGAGCTGTTTTTT. This sequence encodes CASSLAPAGRTGELFF.

V usage is TRBV5-8 and J usage is TRBJ2-7, with 7 bases lining up with TRBD1. Germline V gene data show CDR1 as SGHTS and CDR2 as YDEGEE. The CDR3 totals 14 residues. The V gene end was trimmed by 0 bases and the J gene end by 7 bases; junction bases not matched to a gene: 7. The CDR3 nucleotides read TGTGCCAGCAGCTTGGAAGTACCCAGGGGGGAGCAGTACTTC. Translation gives CASSLEVPRGEQYF. Full variable domain (remainder filled in from reference TRBV5-8 and TRBJ2-7): EAGVTQSPTHLIKTRGQQATLRCSPISGHTSVYWYQQALGLGLQFLLWYDEGEERNRGNFPPRFSGRQFPNYSSELNVNALELEDSALYLCASSLEVPRGEQYFGPGTRLTVT.

This clonotype has at least ten counts. The chain carries TRBV7-8 and TRBJ1-1, with 9 bases that match TRBD1. The CDR3 sequence is 14 residues long. V shed 5 bases, J shed 6 bases, and the junction held 7 bases outside the gene matches. The germline gives CDR1 SGHVS, CDR2 FQNEAQ. CDR3 bases: TGTGCCAGCAGCCGGGACAGGGCGGTAGCTGAAGCTTTCTTT. The encoded protein is CASSRDRAVAEAFF.

This clonotype came up many times. This rearrangement joins TRBV6-4 to TRBJ2-3; 11 positions match TRBD2. V was pared by 3 bases and J by 4 bases, with 6 bases of the junction left unmatched. Germline CDR1 is MRHNA and CDR2 is SNTAGT. The CDR3 runs to 16 residues. CDR3 loop: CASSELAGVGADTQYF. The CDR3 bases are TGTGCCAGCAGTGAACTAGCGGGAGTTGGGGCAGATACGCAGTATTTT.

There are a few counts of this clonotype. The V call is TRBV19, the J call TRBJ2-2; 16 bases align to TRBD2. This CDR3 is built from 19 residues. Trimming at V came to 6 bases and at J to 1 base, leaving 8 bases not matched to a gene. Germline CDR1 is LNHDA and CDR2 is SQIVND (reference sequence). CDR3: CASSMGLAGGRWNTGELFF. DNA of the CDR3: TGTGCCAGTAGCATGGGACTAGCGGGAGGGCGTTGGAACACCGGGGAGCTGTTTTTT.

This clonotype appeared once. The V gene is TRBV28, the J gene TRBJ1-5, with D unclear. V was shortened by 11 bases and J by 1 base, with 12 bases between the two germline ends. This CDR3 spans 13 amino acids. Germline V gene lookup returns CDR1 MDHEN and CDR2 SYDVKM. The CDR3 reads CAHNYGSNQPQHF. CDR3 nucleotide sequence: TGTGCCCATAATTACGGGAGCAATCAGCCCCAGCATTTT.

This chain uses TRBV20-1 with TRBJ2-3; D ambiguous. The CDR3 is 12 amino acids. Germline V gene sequence: CDR1 DFQATT, CDR2 SNEGSKA (reference sequence). V was cut by 4 bases and J by 4 bases, with 9 bases left in between. DNA of the CDR3: TGCAGTGCTACGGGTCGGGCAGATACGCAGTATTTT. Amino acids: CSATGRADTQYF.

This clonotype was seen at least ten times. CDR3 sequence reads: CASSFRGSGYTF. CDR3 DNA: TGTGCCAGCAGCTTTCGCGGGTCTGGCTACACCTTC. V usage is TRBV7-2 and J usage is TRBJ1-2, with D unclear. The V gene's germline CDR1 is SGHTA and CDR2 FQGNSA. The CDR3 has 12 amino acids. V was trimmed by 3 bases and J by 7 bases, leaving 9 bases between them.

This clonotype was recorded many times. V is TRBV28 and J is TRBJ2-3; TRBD2 matches at 15 bases. The V gene end was trimmed by 6 bases and the J gene end by 11 bases; junction bases not matched to a gene: 9. This CDR3 spans 15 amino acids. CDR1 is MDHEN and CDR2 is SYDVKM in the germline V gene. CDR3 residues: CASSPGRTSGRVQYF. In nucleotides, the CDR3 is TGTGCCAGCAGCCCCGGCCGGACTAGCGGGAGGGTGCAGTATTTT. Using reference TRBV28 and TRBJ2-3 for the parts outside the CDR3, the full variable domain is DVKVTQSSRYLVKRTGEKVFLECVQDMDHENMFWYRQDPGLGLRLIYFSYDVKMKEKGDIPEGYSVSREKKERFSLILESASTNQTSMYLCASSPGRTSGRVQYFGPGTRLTVL.

V gene TRBV5-5 combines with J gene TRBJ2-2, with D tentatively TRBD1 (5 bases). Germline loops: CDR1 SGHKS, CDR2 YYEKEE (reference sequence). The V and J ends lost 0 bases and 6 bases respectively, with 9 bases between them. The length of the CDR3 is 14 residues. The CDR3 loop reads CASSLDTGPGELFF. The CDR3, as DNA: TGTGCCAGCAGCTTGGACACAGGCCCCGGGGAGCTGTTTTTT.

This clonotype showed up many times. This chain connects TRBV7-3 to TRBJ2-5, with 7 bases fitting TRBD1. The germline gives CDR1 SGHTA, CDR2 FQGTGA. V dropped 2 bases and J dropped 5; count of bases not matched to a gene: 5. The CDR3 has 14 amino acids. CDR3 loop: CASSLDRDSETQYF. The CDR3 DNA reads as TGTGCCAGCAGCTTAGACAGGGACAGTGAGACCCAGTACTTC.

Comments on this clonotype: A single base separates this from a much larger clone, so it may be a read error. The rearrangement joins TRBV20-1 to TRBJ2-7; 9 nucleotides align to TRBD2. Per the germline V gene, CDR1 is DFQATT and CDR2 is SNEGSKA (reference sequence). The CDR3 has 17 residues. The CDR3 reads CSARGTLAGFGSYEQCF. In nucleotides, the CDR3 is TGCAGTGCTAGAGGAACGCTAGCGGGATTCGGCTCCTACGAGCAGTGCTTC.

The CDR3 region has the DNA TGCAGTGCTAGCGGGGGGGCCTGGACAGATACGCAGTATTTT. Its protein product is CSASGGAWTDTQYF. J is TRBJ2-3 and V is TRBV20-1; 8 bases match TRBD2. CDR1 DFQATT and CDR2 SNEGSKA come from the germline V gene (reference sequence). The CDR3 spans 14 residues. After removal of 3 bases from V and 3 bases from J, the junction contained 5 bases not matched to a gene.

The chain is built from TRBV12-3 or TRBV12-4 and TRBJ2-1; D might be TRBD1 (5 bases). V lost 6 bases and J lost 0, with 9 bases in between. The CDR3 covers 14 residues. CDR3 sequence reads: CASRDTGSYNEQFF. For the CDR3, the DNA is TGTGCCAGCAGGGATACAGGCTCCTACAATGAGCAGTTCTTC.

This clonotype turned up a few times. V usage is TRBV3-1 and J usage is TRBJ2-5, with 10 positions matching TRBD2. The CDR3 sequence is 14 residues long. Germline CDR1 reads LGHDT; CDR2 reads YNNKEL (reference sequence). Unmatched junction bases numbered 3, after V lost 3 bases and J lost 5 bases. The CDR3 DNA reads TGTGCCAGCAGCCATAGGACTAGCGGCGAGACCCAGTACTTC. Its protein product is CASSHRTSGETQYF.